The 5 T cell receptor beta chains in this list originate from one sample, sequenced in a study of beta chain features in type 1 diabetes. Expressed TCRB transcripts were sequenced after all isolated RNA was converted to cDNA. This table comes from immunoSEQ multiplex PCR, and its TCRdb copy is limited to in-frame clones, with some not included. The data show 300,000 to 400,000 clones, 9.3% seen once. General observations from the study: Among patients with Type 1 diabetes, TCRB CDR3s were moderately but significantly shorter in every one of the four CD4+ subsets.

These receptors' antigens are unknown. Material: central memory CD4+ T cells from blood. Every receptor here comes from a man aged 25 to 40 with type 1 diabetes.

The gene calls are TRBV7-2 and TRBJ1-5; no definite D call. Deletions cut 5 bases from V and 7 bases from J, with 15 bases between. This CDR3 spans 14 amino acids. Germline V lookup: CDR1 SGHTA, CDR2 FQGNSA. The CDR3 sequence: CASSQDQGRQPQHF. The DNA of the CDR3 is TGTGCCAGCAGCCAAGATCAAGGGCGGCAGCCCCAGCATTTT.

This clone was seen only a few times. The chain couples TRBV4-3 to TRBJ1-2; 8 bases line up with TRBD1. The trim removed 4 bases at V and 4 bases at J, leaving 14 bases unmatched. This CDR3 is built from 17 residues. Germline V gene sequence: CDR1 LGHNA, CDR2 YSLEER. The CDR3 reads CASSPELLTGVGYGYTF. The CDR3 DNA sequence: TGCGCCAGCAGCCCCGAGCTTTTGACAGGGGTCGGCTATGGCTACACCTTC.

This clone was counted a few times. V is TRBV27 and J is TRBJ2-5; D is undetermined. The V and J ends lost 4 bases and 5 bases respectively, with 8 bases between them. The CDR3 sequence is 12 residues long. Germline-derived CDR1 and CDR2 are MNHEY and SMNVEV (reference sequence). CDR3 bases: TGTGCCAGCAGTTCGAGTAGGGAGACCCAGTACTTC. Protein sequence: CASSSSRETQYF.

This clone was seen only a few times. V and J are TRBV7-2 and TRBJ1-1, with D possibly being TRBD1 (5 bases). The germline V gene encodes CDR1 SGHTA and CDR2 FQGNSA. Trimming cost V 7 bases and J 6 bases, with 18 bases left between them. This CDR3 contains 14 residues. The CDR3 protein is CASTTVPQNPEAFF. CDR3 nucleotide sequence: TGTGCCAGCACGACAGTCCCTCAAAACCCTGAAGCTTTCTTT.

The gene calls are TRBV11-2 and TRBJ2-3; D is uncertain. With 2 bases removed from V and 5 bases from J, the gap between germline ends came to 5 bases. This CDR3 is built from 12 residues. CDR1 is SGHAT, CDR2 FQNNGV, per germline. This CDR3 is CASSLFEDTQYF. CDR3 DNA sequence: TGTGCCAGCAGCTTATTTGAAGATACGCAGTATTTT.